The T cell receptor beta chain described here comes from a study of identical twins. Each CDR3 protein gets one entry after TCRdb re-called the 5' RACE reads with MiXCR. The sample includes some 240,000 distinct CDR3 sequences, about 8% seen only once; the top ten take roughly 3%. The CDR3 loop spans 18 amino acids. The ends lost 4 bases at V and 5 bases at J; junction bases unmatched: 7. Germline CDR1 and CDR2: KGHDR and SFDVKD. In addition, the sample was reused for a study of yellow fever vaccine responses in identical twins.

Sequencing used CD8+ T cells sorted from blood. This TCR derives from a woman aged 18-29 years in good health. The chain has TRBV24-1 and TRBJ2-2; 15 bases agree with TRBD2. The CDR3 spells CATSDQRTSGRVTGELFF. CDR3 DNA: TGTGCCACCAGTGACCAAAGGACTAGCGGGAGGGTAACCGGGGAGCTGTTTTTT.